One TCR beta chain is described in this entry. Its antigen has not been determined. Base qualities were left out, and no much larger clone turns up one base away. The data derive from a study of blood T cell repertoires in COVID-19 (dated by TCRdb to the early 2020s). Study-level background: Samples from collaborators originated in the United States, Italy and Spain and spanned both the acute and convalescent phases of COVID-19. Samples came from the ongoing ImmuneRACE study (first 160 participants) plus 1,254 subjects from 6 global collaborators. The material from the prospective study consisted of cDNA or gDNA derived from T cells, B-cell-depleted T cells, or PBMCs. The repertoires were made available in a free public database intended to serve as a resource for research on the immune response to SARS-CoV-2. Subjects who had been exposed to COVID-19, were actively infected with it, or had recovered from it provided the deeply sampled blood TCRbeta repertoires that made up the dataset. Nearly every sample came with metadata listing a de-identified subject ID, COVID-19 status, age in years and sex. HLA class I and class II types, where available, came from metadata supplied by the sample provider rather than from assay-based typing. Overall results and qualifications from the work: The amount of clinical and demographic metadata varied by source and participant and was provided uncurated.

TCRbeta CDR3 regions were amplified from genomic DNA using the immunoSEQ Assay, a bias-controlled multiplex PCR. The authors' pipeline ran thus. The number of nucleated cells in each sample was estimated by amplification of reference gene primers within the assay. Sequence reads were collapsed and filtered to measure the absolute abundance of every unique TCRbeta CDR3 rearrangement. For each sample, productive Simpson clonality was calculated as the square root of Simpson's diversity index over productive rearrangements. Drawn from immuneACCESS, this table holds only the in-frame rearrangements with V and J called that TCRdb kept. Clones are partly lost; checked studies trace under half to an unresolved V gene and leave the rest unexplained. That table furnishes V, J and clone size, whereas the DNA furnished D and trimming. For this sample the table gives more than 4,000 clones, of which about 88% were detected only once. 2.5% to 3.5% of the sample is taken by the ten largest.

The germline V end is reduced by 4 bases and the J end by 3 bases; junction bases left unmatched: 4. Including the terminal cysteine and phenylalanine, the CDR3 comprises 15 residues. The read is trimmed to its CDR3 DNA, 45 bases read in frame from base 1. CDR1 and CDR2 are read off the germline V gene as SGHRS and YFSETQ. Each collaborating institution followed its own protocols to collect whole blood in K2EDTA tubes. Collaborator samples were shipped for TCRbeta analysis as frozen whole blood, isolated PBMCs, or DNA extracted from either sample type. The receptor was derived from a woman older than 75 with acute or convalescent COVID-19. Material: peripheral blood. The chain is made from TRBV5-1 and TRBJ2-2; 9 middle bases align to TRBD2. The DNA sequence reads TGCGCCAGCAGCAGCGGGGGGACCCACACCGGGGAGCTGTTTTTT. This sequence encodes CASSSGGTHTGELFF.